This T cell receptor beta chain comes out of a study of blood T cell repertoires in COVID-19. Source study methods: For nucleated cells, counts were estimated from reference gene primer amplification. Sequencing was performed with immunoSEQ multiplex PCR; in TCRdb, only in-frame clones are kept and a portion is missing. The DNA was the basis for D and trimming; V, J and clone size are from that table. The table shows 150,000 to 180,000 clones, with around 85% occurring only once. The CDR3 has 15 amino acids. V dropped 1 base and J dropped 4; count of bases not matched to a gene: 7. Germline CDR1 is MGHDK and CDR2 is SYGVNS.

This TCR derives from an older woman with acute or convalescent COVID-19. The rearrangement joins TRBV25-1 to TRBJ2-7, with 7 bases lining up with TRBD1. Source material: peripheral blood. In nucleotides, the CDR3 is TGTGCCAGCAGTGAATGGGGCAGGGGGACATACGAGCAGTACTTC. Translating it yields CASSEWGRGTYEQYF.